This TCR beta chain was observed in a study of Ad26.COV2.S vaccination and SARS-CoV-2 variants. Study overall: A COV1001 Ad26.COV2.S trial-arm participant provided the sample. The authors gave Ad26.COV2.S intramuscularly, either once or twice 56 days apart.

The treatment here: 19 received Ad26.COV2.S at low or high dose, single or two shots; several received placebo; per-sample allocation not given. Sampling occurred on day 63 after the first vaccine or placebo injection. The donor was a Boston adult aged 18-55 years. In the vaccine, an Ad26 vector expressed the SARS-CoV-2 spike of the Wuhan strain. Germline V gives CDR1 LGHNA, CDR2 YSLEER. The CDR3 is 17 residues long. The ends lost 4 bases at V and 0 bases at J; junction bases unmatched: 6. Sequenced by immunoSEQ multiplex PCR; TCRdb stores in-frame clones only, minus some. The sample contains 450,000 to 550,000 clones, 89% of which appear only once.

The chain carries TRBV4-3 and TRBJ2-1; 10 bases align to TRBD2. The clonotype was recovered from a person between 18 and 60 years old who received the Ad26.COV2.S COVID-19 vaccine or a placebo. The sample here was peripheral blood, taken in a trial of Ad26.COV2.S vaccine versus placebo. The CDR3 DNA reads TGCGCCAGCAGCCGCCTAGCGGGGGCCCTCTCCTACAATGAGCAGTTCTTC. Encoded protein: CASSRLAGALSYNEQFF.